Listed here is a single T cell receptor beta chain. The junction shows a germline mismatch at one end, possibly a read error. CDR1 and CDR2 from the germline V gene are SEHNR and FQNEAQ (reference sequence). This CDR3 has 11 amino acids. These data come from a study of blood T cell repertoires in COVID-19. The wider study: Italy, Spain and the United States were the sources of the convalescent and acute COVID-19 samples. PBMCs, B-cell-depleted T cells, or T cells were the source of the cDNA or gDNA that made up the material.

In the authors' methods: Quantification of nucleated cells was approximated via reference gene primer amplification. This table comes from immunoSEQ multiplex PCR, and its TCRdb copy is limited to in-frame clones, with some not included. V, J and clone size derive from that table, while D and trimming were established from the DNA sequence. The table shows about 52,000 clones, with about 85% occurring only once. The specimen was peripheral blood. The sequence was obtained from a man between 65 and 85 years old with active COVID-19. The chain joins TRBV7-9 to TRBJ2-7, with a tentative D call TRBD1 (5 bases). The CDR3 region is CASSNSGAEQF. CDR3 nucleotides: TGTGCCAGCAGTAACAGTGGGGCAGAACAATTC.